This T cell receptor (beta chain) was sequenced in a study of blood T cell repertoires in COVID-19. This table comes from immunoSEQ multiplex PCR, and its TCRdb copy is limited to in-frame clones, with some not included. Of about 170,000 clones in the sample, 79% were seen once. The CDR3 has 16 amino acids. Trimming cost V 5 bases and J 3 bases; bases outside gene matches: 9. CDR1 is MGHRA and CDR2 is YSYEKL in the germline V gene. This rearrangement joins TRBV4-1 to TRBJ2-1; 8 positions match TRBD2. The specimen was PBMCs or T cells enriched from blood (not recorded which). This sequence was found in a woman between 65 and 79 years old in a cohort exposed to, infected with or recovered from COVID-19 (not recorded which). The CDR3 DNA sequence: TGCGCCAGCAGCGCTACGGGGGGGCGGGTCTACAATGAGCAGTTCTTC. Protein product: CASSATGGRVYNEQFF.